This TCR beta chain was captured by sequencing in a study of regulatory T cells in long-lasting Graves disease (dated by TCRdb to 2020 to 2023). With respect to the entire study: Patients with newly diagnosed Graves' disease had been on antithyroid drugs for under 3 months. Patients with persistent Graves' disease were compared with patients with newly diagnosed Graves' disease using TCR sequencing and RNA sequencing of peripheral blood. The study took place in China and was registered as a clinical trial. TCR sequencing covered around 13 persistent and 20 newly diagnosed Graves' disease patients, about 35 samples in total.

The intended sense of this specimen's time point label: newly diagnosed GD, antithyroid drugs for less than 3 months. For both TCR sequencing and RNA sequencing, RNA was extracted from PBMCs in TRIzol. The diagnosis of Graves' disease was made according to American Thyroid Association guidelines. The patients came from an endocrinology department in Xi'an, China. From each patient, approximately 10 milliliters of peripheral blood was collected into an EDTA anticoagulant tube. Ficoll Paque Plus density gradient separation was used to isolate PBMCs, and no additional T cell sorting was done. An Agilent 2100 Bioanalyzer and agarose gel were used to check RNA quality, while a NanoDrop 2000 measured RNA concentration. The germline V gene supplies CDR1 SGHVS and CDR2 FQNEAQ. There are 15 amino acids in the CDR3, from cysteine to phenylalanine inclusive. Just CDR3 DNA is preserved here, 45 bases in frame from base 1. For this chain, trimming is 1 base at the V end and 12 bases at the J end, and the number of junction bases without a gene match is 4.

Preparation of the library involved multiplex PCR. These reads were obtained on an Illumina HiSeq 4000. CDR3 regions were amplified by Arm-PCR with iRepertoire HTBI primers to construct TCR beta libraries. Before sequencing, the PCR products went through gel purification. On the authors' methods: Gene usage analysis of CDR3 amino acid clonotypes used the 50 to 70 TRBV and some 15 TRBJ segments found across samples. COPE and FqMerger were used to merge the filtered high-quality paired reads into contigs. Contigs were aligned with BLAST to IMGT TRBV, TRBD and TRBJ reference genes, and CDR3 was defined per IMGT. Highly expanded clones were defined as clonotypes with a frequency above 0.1%. Shannon entropy served as the measure of repertoire diversity, while the Gini coefficient captured V-J evenness. A clonotype was considered public if more than one individual shared it. Using fastp trimming at Q25 and MiXCR clonotype assembly, TCRdb reanalyzed the public sequencing data and kept in-frame beta chains. Each CDR3 protein gets just one entry, which takes the most common genes and DNA from the rows behind it. These V and J calls are TCRdb output, not the study's own analysis. This sample is represented by roughly 350,000 distinct CDR3 sequences; 15% to 20% of them were singletons. 20% of the sample goes to the ten largest clones.

Ten or more counts support this clonotype. Which antigen it targets is not known. Within one base of it there is no much larger clone, and no base qualities were kept. On the study overall, not on this receptor specifically: Persistent patients shared more public clonotypes among themselves (around 2,700) than newly diagnosed patients did (more than 850). TRBV28, TRBJ1-2 and TRBJ2-5 were preferentially used in persistent disease, while TRBV20-1 and TRBJ2-1 were favored in newly diagnosed disease. Sequencing and analysis were restricted to the TCR beta chain. Only peripheral blood was studied, because thyroid tissue, the primary lesion, was inaccessible. Lower TCR Shannon entropy and fewer highly expanded clones were observed in persistent Graves' disease patients than in newly diagnosed patients, which suggested clonal expansion. The authors acknowledged the small sample size as a limitation that may reduce accuracy.

These data also formed part of another study, on T cells in Graves' hyperthyroidism and ophthalmopathy. As the second paper documents: Stable Graves' hyperthyroidism was defined as no progression to ophthalmopathy during 18 months of follow-up. Hyperthyroidism patients were aged 18 to 65 years and newly diagnosed, with disease duration of less than 2 months. Patients with uncontrolled infections, other autoimmune diseases, pregnancy or lactation were excluded. Diagnoses relied on clinical symptoms, serum thyroxine and TRAb, thyroid ultrasound and orbital computed tomography. A first-round RT-PCR of the TCR CDR3 used the HTBI primer set with the Qiagen OneStep RT-PCR kit. Most expanded thyroid clonotypes (frequency above 0.001) were also found in blood, which suggests that blood repertoires may mirror thyroid immune responses. Ophthalmopathy was separated from stable hyperthyroidism by a 13 V-J signature model, with over 85% sensitivity and about 81% specificity obtained in cross-validation and 80%/75% obtained in testing. In validation, progression to ophthalmopathy was predicted by the model with nearly 71% sensitivity and 72.22% specificity, a median of roughly 6 months before onset. TCR V-J signatures able to tell the groups apart were searched for in a discovery cohort of about a hundred patients, of whom 43 had Graves' ophthalmopathy and about 60 had stable Graves' hyperthyroidism. Prospective prediction of ophthalmopathy was tested in an independent validation cohort of fewer than 20 hyperthyroidism patients and 15 to 17 patients who later progressed to ophthalmopathy. The roughly 90 discovery patients were divided at random into training and test sets in a 7:3 ratio. In about 6 Graves' hyperthyroidism patients, the study also compared T-cell repertoires from thyroid tissue with T-cell repertoires from blood. After blood sampling, hyperthyroidism patients were treated with methimazole at a starting dose of 30 mg daily, and ophthalmopathy patients were treated with high-dose intravenous methylprednisolone. The libraries were constructed in a second round of multiplex PCR and then size-selected and purified. Sequencing of the libraries was done on an Illumina HiSeq2000 using paired-end 100 bp reads. SOAPnuke was used to process the raw data, with reads discarded if the reads contained adapters or uncalled bases, had a mean Phred below 15, or lacked an exact constant-primer or identifier match. High-quality paired reads were merged using COPE v1.2.5, and each unique nucleotide sequence was defined as a clonotype. MiTCR v1.1 was used to align clonotypes to the IMGT TRBV, TRBD and TRBJ reference segments. The analysis included only V-J combinations with a frequency above 0.0001, which together covered approximately 99% of the repertoires. The TCS score was defined as F50 (clonal expansion) divided by E x V (chaos), with BLOSUM62-based TCRdist calculated between CDR3 peptides within each V-J. Welch's t-statistics and random forest reduced fewer than 550 V-J features to 13, which were used in a naive Bayes classifier (R e1071). Sample size was not statistically predetermined, and investigators were not blinded to group allocation. The paper reports TCR Vbeta CDR3 sequencing of about 140 peripheral blood samples: some 41 ophthalmopathy, roughly 80 hyperthyroidism and around 17 progressor patients.

This TCR was recovered from a woman aged 18-35 years with Graves disease. Donor details come from another sample of the same person, matched by shared clones. Sequencing used peripheral blood mononuclear cells (PBMCs), obtained at new diagnosis, from a patient treated with antithyroid drugs. The chain joins TRBV7-8 to TRBJ2-3; 16 bases in between match TRBD2. The nucleotide sequence is given as TGTGCCAGCAGCTTAGAGGGGACTAGCGGGAGGGGACAGTATTTT. Its coded protein is CASSLEGTSGRGQYF.